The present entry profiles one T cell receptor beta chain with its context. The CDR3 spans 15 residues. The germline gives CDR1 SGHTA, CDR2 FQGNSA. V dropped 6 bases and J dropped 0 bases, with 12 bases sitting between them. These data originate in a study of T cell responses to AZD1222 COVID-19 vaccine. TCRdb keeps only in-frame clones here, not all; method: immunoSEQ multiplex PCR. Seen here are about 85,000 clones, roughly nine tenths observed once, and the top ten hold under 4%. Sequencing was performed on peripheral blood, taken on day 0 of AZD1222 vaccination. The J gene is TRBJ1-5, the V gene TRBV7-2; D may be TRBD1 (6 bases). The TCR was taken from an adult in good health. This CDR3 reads CASRRGGSSNQPQHF. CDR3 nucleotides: TGTGCCAGCAGAAGGGGGGGCAGTAGCAATCAGCCCCAGCATTTT.